This T cell receptor beta chain comes out of a study of CD8 T cells in Susac syndrome. Random-hexamer reverse transcription was applied to about 0.45 to 1 ug RNA. The method of amplification for TCR beta CDR3 was immunoSEQ multiplex PCR, covering 54 Vbeta and 13 Jbeta. Each CDR3 protein gets one entry after TCRdb re-called the immunoSEQ multiplex PCR reads with MiXCR. The sample has 200,000 or so distinct CDR3 sequences, around nine tenths seen once. TCR beta was sequenced from blood CD8+ and CD4+ T cells. The CDR3 is 15 amino acids. Trimming shortened V by 0 bases and J by 7 bases, and 15 bases separated the two germline ends. Germline-derived CDR1 and CDR2 are MGHRA and YSYEKL.

This sequence joins TRBV4-1 and TRBJ2-5; D gene ambiguous. This TCR derives from a human donor with multiple sclerosis. Sequences were obtained from CD8+ T cells from PBMCs. CDR3 DNA: TGCGCCAGCAGCCAAGATCCGCCACACAGAGGGACCCAGTACTTC. Translated: CASSQDPPHRGTQYF.